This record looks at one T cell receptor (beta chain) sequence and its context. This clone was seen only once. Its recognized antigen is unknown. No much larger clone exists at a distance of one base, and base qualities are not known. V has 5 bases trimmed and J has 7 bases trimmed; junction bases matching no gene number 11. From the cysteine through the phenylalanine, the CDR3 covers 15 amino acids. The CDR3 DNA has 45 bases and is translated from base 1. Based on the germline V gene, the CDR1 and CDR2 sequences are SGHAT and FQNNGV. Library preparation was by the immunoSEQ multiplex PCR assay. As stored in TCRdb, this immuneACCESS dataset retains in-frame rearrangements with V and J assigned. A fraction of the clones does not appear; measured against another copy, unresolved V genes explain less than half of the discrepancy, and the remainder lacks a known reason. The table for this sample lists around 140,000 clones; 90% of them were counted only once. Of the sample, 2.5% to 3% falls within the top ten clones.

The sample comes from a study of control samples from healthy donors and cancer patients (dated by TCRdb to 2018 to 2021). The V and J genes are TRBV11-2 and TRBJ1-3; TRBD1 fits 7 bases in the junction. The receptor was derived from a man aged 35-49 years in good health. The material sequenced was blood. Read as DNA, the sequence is TGTGCCAGCAGCCCCGACAGGGTCTCGGGGAACACCATATATTTT. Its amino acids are CASSPDRVSGNTIYF. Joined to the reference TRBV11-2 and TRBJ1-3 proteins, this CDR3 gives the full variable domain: EAGVAQSPRYKIIEKRQSVAFWCNPISGHATLYWYQQILGQGPKLLIQFQNNGVVDDSQLPKDRFSAERLKGVDSTLKIQPAKLEDSAVYLCASSPDRVSGNTIYFGEGSWLTVV.